Following are 21 T cell receptor beta chains from one sample sequenced in a study of shared clonotypes between healthy human individuals. The method was immunoSEQ multiplex PCR; TCRdb's version includes in-frame clones alone and lacks a portion of them. The sample shows around 2.1 million clones, roughly 95% of them seen only once. Sequencing was done on a sample of naive CD4+ T cells sorted from blood. Subset given: CD45RA+ positively selected. The receptor set was obtained from a man aged 18 to 30 in good health.

The chain has TRBV5-1 and TRBJ1-2, with a tentative D call TRBD1 (5 bases). The CDR3 is 15 residues long. From germline, CDR1 is SGHRS and CDR2 YFSETQ. V was trimmed by 5 bases and J by 3 bases, leaving 17 bases between them. The DNA of the CDR3 is TGCGCCAGCAGACGAGACAGATCCTCCTACTATGGCTACACCTTC. Translation gives CASRRDRSSYYGYTF.

Points on this clone: The identical CDR3 is also encoded by other nucleotide sequences in the sample. DNA of the CDR3: TGTGCCATCAGTGAGTCGGGGGGTCGGAATCAGCCCCAGCATTTT. Translating it yields CAISESGGRNQPQHF. The J gene is TRBJ1-5, the V gene TRBV10-3; D is perhaps TRBD1 (5 bases). This CDR3 comprises 15 residues. In germline, CDR1 is ENHRY, CDR2 SYGVKD. Trimming cost V 0 bases and J 4 bases, with 10 bases left between them.

The count of this clone is one. The genes are TRBV7-6 and TRBJ2-7; TRBD1 might be the D (7 bases). The CDR3 totals 18 residues. Looked up from germline, CDR1 is SGHVS and CDR2 is FNYEAQ. V lost 3 bases to trimming and J lost 0 bases, with 21 bases between them. The CDR3 nucleotides are TGTGCCAGCAGCTTCCTAAGGGGAGGACAGGAGCCCTCCTACGAGCAGTACTTC. Translation gives CASSFLRGGQEPSYEQYF.

V gene TRBV29-1 combines with J gene TRBJ1-1; TRBD1 agrees at 8 bases. This CDR3 contains 14 residues. V shed 4 bases and J 6 bases; nucleotides not matched to a gene: 10. The germline V gene has CDR1 SQVTM and CDR2 ANQGSEA. The CDR3 region is CSVGTTGVRSEAFF. CDR3 DNA sequence: TGCAGCGTTGGAACGACAGGGGTAAGGTCTGAAGCTTTCTTT. The complete variable domain, with remaining parts taken from reference TRBV29-1 and TRBJ1-1, reads SAVISQKPSRDICQRGTSLTIQCQVDSQVTMMFWYRQQPGQSLTLIATANQGSEATYESGFVIDKFPISRPNLTFSTLTVSNMSPEDSSIYLCSVGTTGVRSEAFFGQGTRLTVV.

This chain links TRBV15 with TRBJ1-4; possibly TRBD1 for D (5 bases). The CDR3 sequence is 14 residues long. V lost 4 bases to trimming and J lost 4 bases, with 10 bases between them. The germline gives CDR1 LNHNV, CDR2 YYDKDF (reference sequence). The CDR3 is CATSKGKGNEKLFF. The CDR3 DNA reads as TGTGCCACCAGCAAGGGGAAGGGTAATGAAAAACTGTTTTTT.

This rearrangement joins TRBV9 to TRBJ2-3; perhaps TRBD2 as D (6 bases). V was shortened by 4 bases and J by 3 bases, with 18 bases between the two germline ends. The length of the CDR3 is 16 residues. CDR1 is SGDLS, CDR2 YYNGEE, per germline. The CDR3 coding sequence is TGTGCCAGCAGCCAGAGGGCGGGGACGGGGACAGATACGCAGTATTTT. Translating gives CASSQRAGTGTDTQYF.

The chain uses TRBV15 and TRBJ2-5, with D possibly called TRBD1 or TRBD2 (6 bases each). CDR1 and CDR2 (germline): LNHNV, YYDKDF (reference sequence). The CDR3 sequence is 16 residues long. Trimming removed 0 bases at V and 6 bases at J, with 17 bases between. In nucleotides, the CDR3 is TGTGCCACCAGCAGAGATCTACCGGGGGCGGGACAGACCCAGTACTTC. This translates into CATSRDLPGAGQTQYF.

This chain links TRBV5-4 with TRBJ2-2, with unresolved D. This CDR3 has 13 amino acids. CDR1 and CDR2 (germline): SGHNT, YYREEE (reference sequence). V was cut by 2 bases and J by 4 bases, with 6 bases left in between. Here the CDR3 DNA reads TGTGCCAGCAGCTTATATTTCACCGGGGAGCTGTTTTTT. Amino acids: CASSLYFTGELFF. The complete variable domain, with remaining parts taken from reference TRBV5-4 and TRBJ2-2, reads ETGVTQSPTHLIKTRGQQVTLRCSSQSGHNTVSWYQQALGQGPQFIFQYYREEENGRGNFPPRFSGLQFPNYSSELNVNALELDDSALYLCASSLYFTGELFFGEGSRLTVL.

This chain uses TRBV7-2 with TRBJ2-1; D not resolved. CDR1 is SGHTA and CDR2 is FQGNSA in the germline V gene. The CDR3 spans 13 residues. Trimming took off 3 bases at V and 4 bases at J, with 7 bases between the two ends. The CDR3 DNA follows: TGTGCCAGCAGCTTCGCCCCGTACAATGAGCAGTTCTTC. As protein: CASSFAPYNEQFF.

The V call is TRBV28, the J call TRBJ2-7, with 12 nucleotides matching TRBD2. Losses at the gene ends were 6 bases for V and 4 bases for J; bases not matched to a gene: 7. Germline values: CDR1 MDHEN, CDR2 SYDVKM. The CDR3 runs 15 residues. The CDR3 nucleotides are TGTGCCAGCAGCACTAGCGGGGGGTTAGTTTACGAGCAGTACTTC. It specifies CASSTSGGLVYEQYF.

The rearrangement uses TRBV10-3 and TRBJ2-1; D is undetermined. In germline, CDR1 is ENHRY, CDR2 SYGVKD. The CDR3 has 12 amino acids. V was pared by 0 bases and J by 8 bases, with 5 bases between. The chain's CDR3 is CAISESVDEQFF. The DNA for the CDR3 is TGTGCCATCAGTGAGTCGGTCGATGAGCAGTTCTTC.

The J gene is TRBJ1-1, the V gene TRBV5-1; D is possibly TRBD1 (5 bases). The V and J ends lost 4 bases and 7 bases respectively, with 17 bases between them. The germline CDR1 and CDR2 sequences are SGHRS and YFSETQ. The CDR3 consists of 14 residues. For the CDR3, the DNA is TGCGCCAGCAGCGGAGGGACTGACCGAATTGAAGCTTTCTTT. Translated, it gives CASSGGTDRIEAFF.

This clone showed up just a few times. The chain employs TRBV7-2 and TRBJ1-2, with 11 bases identical to TRBD1. Trimming cost V 5 bases and J 8 bases; bases outside gene matches: 7. Per germline, CDR1 SGHTA and CDR2 FQGNSA. CDR3 length: 14 residues. CDR3 in amino acids: CASSTGQGANGYTF. CDR3 in DNA: TGTGCCAGCAGCACCGGACAGGGGGCTAACGGCTACACCTTC.

The chain couples TRBV19 to TRBJ1-2, with a weak D call TRBD1 (6 bases). The CDR3 runs 15 residues. CDR1 is LNHDA and CDR2 is SQIVND in the germline V gene (reference sequence). Between the trimmed V and J ends, which lost 5 bases and 3 bases, there was a span of 16 bases. The CDR3 DNA reads TGTGCCAGTAGTGACAGGTTTGTTACGGACTATGGCTACACCTTC. Amino acids: CASSDRFVTDYGYTF. The whole variable domain, remainder taken from reference TRBV19 and TRBJ1-2, is DGGITQSPKYLFRKEGQNVTLSCEQNLNHDAMYWYRQDPGQGLRLIYYSQIVNDFQKGDIAEGYSVSREKKESFPLTVTSAQKNPTAFYLCASSDRFVTDYGYTFGSGTRLTVV.

V and J are TRBV9 and TRBJ2-7; a possible D gene is TRBD1 (5 bases). The germline gives CDR1 SGDLS, CDR2 YYNGEE. V was cut by 0 bases and J by 3 bases, with 10 bases left in between. The CDR3 is 14 amino acids. Here the CDR3 DNA reads TGTGCCAGCAGCGTAGGGGGCCAGAACTACGAGCAGTACTTC. The encoded protein is CASSVGGQNYEQYF.

The rearrangement uses TRBV7-2 and TRBJ2-5; 10 nucleotides agree with TRBD2. Germline V gene sequence: CDR1 SGHTA, CDR2 FQGNSA. Trimming at V came to 1 base and at J to 4 bases, leaving 9 bases not matched to a gene. The CDR3 length is 17 residues. The CDR3 nucleotides read TGTGCCAGCAGCTTAGGACTAGCGGGCATCCGTAGAGAGACCCAGTACTTC. Protein sequence: CASSLGLAGIRRETQYF.

As concerns this clone: The identical CDR3 is also encoded by other nucleotide sequences in the sample. The V gene is TRBV5-1, the J gene TRBJ2-1; TRBD2 aligns across 11 bases. This CDR3 is 15 amino acids long. Trimming cost V 4 bases and J 4 bases; bases outside gene matches: 4. CDR1 is SGHRS and CDR2 is YFSETQ in the germline V gene. CDR3: CASSPGLAEYNEQFF. DNA of the CDR3: TGCGCCAGCAGCCCGGGACTAGCGGAATACAATGAGCAGTTCTTC.

The J gene is TRBJ2-7, the V gene TRBV5-6; no definite D call. The germline V gene has CDR1 SGHDT and CDR2 YYEEEE. The CDR3 sequence is 15 residues long. Trimming shortened V by 4 bases and J by 0 bases, and 14 bases separated the two germline ends. CDR3 region: CASSRFSLSSYEQYF. The CDR3 region has the DNA TGTGCCAGCAGCCGCTTCTCGTTGAGCTCCTACGAGCAGTACTTC.

About this clone: One junction end disagrees with the germline gene, perhaps due to a read error. This chain links TRBV19 with TRBJ1-5; D call uncertain. The CDR3 consists of 12 residues. CDR1 LNHDA and CDR2 SQIVND come from the germline V gene (reference sequence). The CDR3 loop is CASSESKQPQHF. Here the CDR3 DNA reads TGTGCCAGTAGTGAGAGCAAGCAGCCCCAGCATTTT.

The V and J genes are TRBV7-9 and TRBJ2-2; 11 positions agree with TRBD1. There are 14 residues in the CDR3. V lost 6 bases and J lost 4; bases outside the gene matches: 1. Per the germline V gene, CDR1 is SEHNR and CDR2 is FQNEAQ (reference sequence). The CDR3 loop reads CASRGQGGTGELFF. For the CDR3, the DNA is TGTGCCAGCAGGGGACAGGGGGGCACCGGGGAGCTGTTTTTT.

The chain is built from TRBV5-4 and TRBJ2-2; D is ambiguous. Looked up from germline, CDR1 is SGHNT and CDR2 is YYREEE (reference sequence). The CDR3 has 12 amino acids. Trimming took off 1 base at V and 6 bases at J, with 4 bases between the two ends. The CDR3 is CASSLFAGELFF. The CDR3 region has the DNA TGTGCCAGCAGCTTGTTTGCCGGGGAGCTGTTTTTT.